This T cell receptor (beta chain) was sequenced for a study of human T cells and chemical hapten exposure. Study-wide points: Compared to controls, expanded TCRs made significantly more large clusters of similar CDR3s.

The library tagged each cDNA molecule with unique molecular identifiers. TCRdb recomputed calls from the RACE reads with MiXCR, one row per CDR3 protein. The data contain 360,000 or so distinct CDR3 sequences, roughly 6.3% of them singletons. This clonotype came up many times. Its antigen is unknown. Losses at the gene ends were 10 bases for V and 3 bases for J; bases not matched to a gene: 7. The CDR3 spans 13 residues. Germline V CDR1 and CDR2: KGHDR, SFDVKD. Time point specified: patch test 2, 6 weeks after DPC sensitization. Treatment here: therapeutic diphenylcyclopropenone sensitization with weekly scalp DPC. Alopecia patients between 18 and 70 years old and suitable for DPC were used as donors.

The chain joins TRBV24-1 to TRBJ1-1; 7 bases match TRBD1. Source: whole blood, taken in connection with sensitization to the hapten diphenylcyclopropenone (DPC). This clonotype was obtained from a young woman with alopecia areata. Some clones in this sample may be carry-over from other donors' samples. The CDR3 nucleotides read TGTGCCACAAGATTAACAGGGGACACTGAAGCTTTCTTT. Translation gives CATRLTGDTEAFF.